The 5 T cell receptor beta chains in this list originate from one sample, sequenced in a study of cytomegalovirus exposure and HLA in healthy donors. The PCR was carried out with 60 Vbeta primers and 13 Jbeta primers. Sequenced by immunoSEQ multiplex PCR; TCRdb stores in-frame clones only, minus some. The sample includes under 200,000 clones, roughly 80% of them seen just once. The sequenced material came from PBMCs. The receptors derive from a man aged 50 to 59 in good health and CMV-seropositive.

This clone has just a few counts. The CDR3 reads CASSFRTSAILNEQYF. The DNA for the CDR3 is TGTGCCAGCAGTTTCAGGACTAGCGCGATTCTAAACGAGCAGTACTTC. The rearrangement joins TRBV27 to TRBJ2-7; TRBD2 aligns across 9 bases. J lost 5 bases, V lost 3 bases, and 11 bases had no gene match. Germline V gene lookup returns CDR1 MNHEY and CDR2 SMNVEV (reference sequence). This CDR3 contains 16 residues.

The genes are TRBV11-2 and TRBJ1-6; D is ambiguous. V gave up 5 bases and J gave up 8 bases, with 7 bases separating them. The CDR3 length is 12 residues. Looked up from germline, CDR1 is SGHAT and CDR2 is FQNNGV. CDR3 nucleotides: TGTGCCAGCAGCCCCTCGTATTCACCCCTCCACTTT. Translating it yields CASSPSYSPLHF. The variable domain in full, completed from reference TRBV11-2 and TRBJ1-6, reads EAGVAQSPRYKIIEKRQSVAFWCNPISGHATLYWYQQILGQGPKLLIQFQNNGVVDDSQLPKDRFSAERLKGVDSTLKIQPAKLEDSAVYLCASSPSYSPLHFGNGTRLTVT.

In its sample, this clone was seen once. The CDR3 DNA reads TGTGCCAGTTCCGACAGGCCTTCCTACGAGCAGTACTTC. Its protein is CASSDRPSYEQYF. The gene calls are TRBV19 and TRBJ2-7; perhaps TRBD1 as D (6 bases). V dropped 8 bases and J dropped 1 base, with 12 bases sitting between them. The length of the CDR3 is 13 residues. Germline V gene sequence: CDR1 LNHDA, CDR2 SQIVND (reference sequence).

V usage is TRBV21-1 and J usage is TRBJ2-1; no check of the table's D call, TRBD2, against the DNA was made. TRBV21-1 counts as a pseudogene. There are 17 residues in the CDR3. The CDR3 DNA reads as TGTGCCAGCAGCAAAGTATCTAGCGGGAATTCTAACAATGAGCAGTTCTTC. This translates into CASSKVSSGNSNNEQFF.

The chain recombines TRBV6-6 with TRBJ2-5; 7 nucleotides line up with TRBD2. Germline loops: CDR1 MNHNY, CDR2 SVGAGI (reference sequence). J gave up 2 bases and V 6 bases, and 9 bases lay outside the gene matches. The CDR3 length is 15 residues. The CDR3 loop reads CASREASSGQETQYF. In DNA, the CDR3 is TGTGCCAGCAGAGAGGCGTCTAGCGGACAAGAGACCCAGTACTTC.